These T cell receptor beta chains were read from a single sample in a study of cytomegalovirus exposure and HLA in healthy donors. Produced via immunoSEQ multiplex PCR; TCRdb's table is partial and in-frame only. The sample records about 110,000 clones, 76% being singletons. What was sequenced was PBMCs. Receptors originate from a man aged 25 to 40 in good health and CMV-seropositive. Both conserved end residues are trimmed from each CDR3.

v_call,j_call,cdr3_aa
TRBV6-1,TRBJ1-5,ASRWGDGNQPQH
TRBV9,TRBJ2-2,ASSVQGGNTGELF
TRBV6-5,TRBJ1-6,ASSFTTGVDNSPLH
TRBV9,TRBJ1-1,ASSVGAGGLNTEAF
TRBV7-2,TRBJ2-3,ASSHPTGGMTDTQY
TRBV10-3,TRBJ2-7,AIRGDKSSYEQY
TRBV25-1,TRBJ2-7,ASSEGSGGLYEQY
TRBV2,TRBJ2-1,ASSVTSGVYNEQF
TRBV5-1,TRBJ1-1,ASVGQPNTEAF
TRBV19,TRBJ1-5,ASSGDSNQPQH
TRBV30,TRBJ1-2,ASPEGEGYT
TRBV28,TRBJ2-3,ASSTLRAQY
TRBV27,TRBJ1-3,VSSLRGSGNTIY
TRBV7-9,TRBJ1-4,ASSAGPSNEKLF
TRBV4-3,TRBJ1-1,ASSQGREETGLRNTEAF
TRBV6-5,TRBJ2-1,ASSSPLAGTNEQF
TRBV5-1,TRBJ2-3,ASSLGTSGGTDTQY
TRBV13,TRBJ2-2,ASSLGLAGGNGELF
TRBV6-5,TRBJ1-4,ASSSGGFYEKLF
TRBV5-1,TRBJ2-1,ASSRGTNNEQF
TRBV27,TRBJ1-2,ASSLSGQNYYGYT
TRBV10-3,TRBJ1-2,AISRQESPYGYT
TRBV29-1,TRBJ2-7,SVFRGFEQY
TRBV5-4,TRBJ2-2,ASPRRGGLTGELF
TRBV27,TRBJ1-4,ASSWYRPGPNEKLF
TRBV19,TRBJ2-5,ASSNQQGVVVKTQY
TRBV7-9,TRBJ2-5,SSTGPQETQY